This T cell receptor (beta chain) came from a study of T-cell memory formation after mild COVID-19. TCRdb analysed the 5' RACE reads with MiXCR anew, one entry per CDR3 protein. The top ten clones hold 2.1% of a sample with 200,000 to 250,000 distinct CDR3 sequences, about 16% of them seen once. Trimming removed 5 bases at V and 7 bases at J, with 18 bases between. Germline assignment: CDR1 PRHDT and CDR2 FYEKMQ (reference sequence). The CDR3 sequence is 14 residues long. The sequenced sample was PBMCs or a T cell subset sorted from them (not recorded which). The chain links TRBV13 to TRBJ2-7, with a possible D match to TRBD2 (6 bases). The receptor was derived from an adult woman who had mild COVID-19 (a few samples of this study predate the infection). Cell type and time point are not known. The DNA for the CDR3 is TGTGCCAGCAGCCCCGGGACTTCTCTCGGGGAGCAGTACTTC. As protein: CASSPGTSLGEQYF.